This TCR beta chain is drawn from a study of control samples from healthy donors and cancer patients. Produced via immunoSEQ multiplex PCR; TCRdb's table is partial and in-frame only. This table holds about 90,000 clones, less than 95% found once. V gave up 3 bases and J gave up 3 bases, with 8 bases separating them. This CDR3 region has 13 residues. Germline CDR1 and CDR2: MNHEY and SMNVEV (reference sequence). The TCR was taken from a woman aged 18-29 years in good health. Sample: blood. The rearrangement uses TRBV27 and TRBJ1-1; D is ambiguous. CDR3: CASSLNGDTEAFF. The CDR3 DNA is TGTGCCAGCAGTTTGAATGGGGACACTGAAGCTTTCTTT.